The 25 T cell receptor beta chains listed next were all sequenced from one sample in a study of STAT3 mutations in large granular lymphocyte leukemia. Notes on the study in general: In T-cell large granular lymphocyte leukemia, about half of patients showed multiple immunodominant subclonotypes.

Assay used: immunoSEQ multiplex PCR; TCRdb lists only in-frame clones, some missing. The data show 25,000 to 30,000 clones, about 74% seen once. Antigens of these TCRs are unknown. Sequencing was performed on peripheral blood mononuclear cells. The receptors here all came from a woman aged 45-59 years with T-cell large granular lymphocyte leukemia. Some clones in this sample may be carry-over from other donors' samples.

The chain has TRBV5-4 and TRBJ2-1; 11 bases are shared with TRBD2. The germline gives CDR1 SGHNT, CDR2 YYREEE (reference sequence). Trimming removed 4 bases from V and 8 bases from J; junction bases left unmatched: 14. The CDR3 has 17 amino acids. CDR3 nucleotides: TGTGCCAGCAGCCAGGCCTCTCGACTAGCGGGGCTGGATGAGCAGTTCTTC. Translated: CASSQASRLAGLDEQFF.

V gene TRBV18 combines with J gene TRBJ2-7; 9 nucleotides line up with TRBD1. The length of the CDR3 is 14 residues. The germline V gene encodes CDR1 KGHSH and CDR2 LQKENI. V shed 5 bases and J 2 bases; nucleotides not matched to a gene: 4. CDR3 coding DNA: TGTGCCAGCTCAAGGACAGGGGAACCCTACGAGCAGTACTTC. It specifies CASSRTGEPYEQYF.

The V gene is TRBV5-1, the J gene TRBJ1-1; no firm D call. The germline V and J ends were trimmed by 5 bases and 0 bases, with 5 bases remaining between them. Germline CDR1 reads SGHRS; CDR2 reads YFSETQ. The CDR3 length is 12 residues. Here the CDR3 DNA reads TGCGCCAGCAGGGAAATGAACACTGAAGCTTTCTTT. The encoded protein is CASREMNTEAFF.

As concerns this clone: The same CDR3 can be traced to other DNA sequences in this sample. This sequence joins TRBV7-9 and TRBJ1-2, with D uncertain. The CDR3 runs 12 residues. Germline lookup yields CDR1 SEHNR and CDR2 FQNEAQ (reference sequence). With 3 bases removed from V and 4 bases from J, the gap between germline ends came to 6 bases. The CDR3 region has the DNA TGTGCCAGCAGCTTGAGAAGCTATGGCTACACCTTC. The encoded protein is CASSLRSYGYTF.

This chain connects TRBV7-8 to TRBJ1-1; D might be TRBD1 (5 bases). This CDR3 is 14 amino acids long. The ends were cut back, 0 bases at V and 4 bases at J, with 9 bases in the middle. Germline V gene data show CDR1 as SGHVS and CDR2 as FQNEAQ. CDR3 sequence: CASSLARGSTEAFF. Written as DNA, the CDR3 is TGTGCCAGCAGCTTAGCGCGGGGCAGCACTGAAGCTTTCTTT.

The chain has TRBV28 and TRBJ2-2; 7 bases line up with TRBD1. Germline CDR1 MDHEN, CDR2 SYDVKM. The CDR3 has 16 amino acids. V trimming: 4 bases; J trimming: 1 base; junction bases outside the gene matches: 6. CDR3 coding DNA: TGTGCCAGCAGTTCACACCGGGACAGGAACACCGGGGAGCTGTTTTTT. It specifies CASSSHRDRNTGELFF.

This chain connects TRBV15 to TRBJ2-5; D remains ambiguous. The V and J ends lost 3 bases and 4 bases respectively, with 9 bases between them. This CDR3 contains 13 residues. Germline V lookup: CDR1 LNHNV, CDR2 YYDKDF (reference sequence). The CDR3 DNA follows: TGTGCCACCAGCAGCCCCGTTGCAGAGACCCAGTACTTC. Translation gives CATSSPVAETQYF.

The CDR3 bases are TGTGCCAGCAGTTACGATATCGGGGTTAGCACAGATACGCAGTATTTT. Translated: CASSYDIGVSTDTQYF. The chain has TRBV6-5 and TRBJ2-3; maybe TRBD2 (5 bases). Germline CDR1 reads MNHEY; CDR2 reads SVGAGI. CDR3 size: 16 residues. V was clipped by 2 bases and J by 0 bases, with 12 bases between them.

The chain couples TRBV6-5 to TRBJ1-2; 7 nucleotides align to TRBD1. Germline loops: CDR1 MNHEY, CDR2 SVGAGI. The V and J ends lost 4 bases and 6 bases, in that order; junction bases with no gene match: 11. This CDR3 is built from 15 residues. The CDR3 is CASSSNSRRGHGYTF. CDR3 sequence (DNA): TGTGCCAGCAGTTCGAACAGTCGAAGGGGGCATGGCTACACCTTC.

This chain joins TRBV29-1 and TRBJ2-3, with 7 bases identical to TRBD1. The trim removed 5 bases at V and 2 bases at J, leaving 4 bases unmatched. Germline V CDR1 and CDR2: SQVTM, ANQGSEA. This CDR3 has 13 amino acids. CDR3 residues: CSVLGQVTDTQYF. The CDR3 DNA reads TGCAGCGTTTTAGGACAGGTCACAGATACGCAGTATTTT.

The chain has TRBV28 and TRBJ1-2; no clear D gene. The germline V gene has CDR1 MDHEN and CDR2 SYDVKM. The CDR3 length is 12 residues. Trimming pared 8 bases from V and 4 bases from J, leaving 11 bases between. The CDR3 coding sequence is TGTGCCAGCTCCAGAGGGTTCTATGGCTACACCTTC. Translating it yields CASSRGFYGYTF.

The chain carries TRBV30 and TRBJ1-2; TRBD1 matches 9 bases. The CDR3 spans 17 residues. CDR1 GTSNPN and CDR2 SVGIG come from the germline V gene (reference sequence). With 8 bases clipped from V and 4 bases from J, the junction kept 20 bases outside the gene matches. The CDR3 sequence: CARRKTETGGARYGYTF. The CDR3 coding sequence is TGTGCCCGACGTAAAACGGAAACAGGGGGCGCTCGCTATGGCTACACCTTC. The full variable domain, with the rest looked up from reference TRBV30 and TRBJ1-2, is SQTIHQWPATLVQPVGSPLSLECTVEGTSNPNLYWYRQAAGRGLQLLFYSVGIGQISSEVPQNLSASRPQDRQFILSSKKLLLSDSGFYLCARRKTETGGARYGYTFGSGTRLTVV.

The chain is built from TRBV18 and TRBJ1-4; D possibly corresponds to TRBD1 (6 bases). V lost 5 bases and J 4 bases, leaving 8 bases between the germline ends. Germline assignment: CDR1 KGHSH and CDR2 LQKENI. The CDR3 has 13 residues. CDR3 loop: CASSGGSNEKLFF. The CDR3 DNA sequence: TGTGCCAGCTCAGGGGGCAGTAATGAAAAACTGTTTTTT.

The chain carries TRBV12-5 and TRBJ2-7; D gene unclear. The CDR3 runs to 12 residues. The germline CDR1 and CDR2 sequences are LGHNT and FRNRAP. Trimming took 0 bases from V and 4 from J, leaving 4 bases between them. The CDR3 sequence: CASGLVRYEQYF. The CDR3, as DNA: TGTGCTAGTGGTTTGGTAAGGTACGAGCAGTACTTC.

The rearrangement joins TRBV27 to TRBJ1-2, with D hard to call. Trimming shortened V by 6 bases and J by 7 bases, and 18 bases separated the two germline ends. The CDR3 is made up of 14 amino acids. Germline loops: CDR1 MNHEY, CDR2 SMNVEV (reference sequence). The CDR3 region is CASREDHRTGGYTF. Written as DNA, the CDR3 is TGTGCCAGCAGAGAAGATCACCGTACCGGTGGCTACACCTTC.

The chain carries TRBV27 and TRBJ2-7; the D gene could be TRBD1 or TRBD2 (5 bases each). Germline V gene sequence: CDR1 MNHEY, CDR2 SMNVEV (reference sequence). This CDR3 comprises 16 residues. Trimming took 9 bases from V and 3 from J, leaving 24 bases between them. CDR3 sequence (DNA): TGTGCCAGTCGAAGGGGTGGCCAGGGACCACTCTACGAGCAGTACTTC. Amino acids: CASRRGGQGPLYEQYF.

This chain links TRBV7-9 with TRBJ1-1; D is unclear. Germline V gene lookup returns CDR1 SEHNR and CDR2 FQNEAQ (reference sequence). This CDR3 has 14 residues. V was pared by 0 bases and J by 4 bases, with 9 bases between. CDR3: CASSLAGLGTEAFF. DNA of the CDR3: TGTGCCAGCAGCTTAGCCGGATTAGGCACTGAAGCTTTCTTT.

The chain joins TRBV7-3 to TRBJ2-7, with D perhaps being TRBD1 or TRBD2 (5 bases each). CDR3 size: 13 residues. From germline, CDR1 is SGHTA and CDR2 FQGTGA. With 5 bases removed from V and 0 bases from J, the gap between germline ends came to 8 bases. CDR3 DNA: TGTGCCAGCAGCCCGAGGGGCTCCTACGAGCAGTACTTC. Translation gives CASSPRGSYEQYF.

This clone was detected only a few times. The chain recombines TRBV18 with TRBJ1-2; 9 bases map to TRBD1. The ends lost 5 bases at V and 6 bases at J; junction bases unmatched: 13. This CDR3 contains 16 residues. Germline CDR1 and CDR2: KGHSH and LQKENI. In DNA, the CDR3 is TGTGCCAGCTCAGGGGGACAGGGAATCCTGGGCGATGGCTACACCTTC. This encodes CASSGGQGILGDGYTF.

This clone showed up just a few times. This chain connects TRBV7-2 to TRBJ1-5; no reliable D call. Germline CDR1 is SGHTA and CDR2 is FQGNSA. Trimming removed 1 base at V and 2 bases at J, with 6 bases between. The CDR3 has 14 residues. The CDR3 region has the DNA TGTGCCAGCAGCTTAGTGCAGGGCAATCAGCCCCAGCATTTT. Amino acid sequence: CASSLVQGNQPQHF.

The J gene is TRBJ1-4, the V gene TRBV7-9, with TRBD1 matching 9 bases. The CDR3 length is 14 residues. Germline V gene data show CDR1 as SEHNR and CDR2 as FQNEAQ (reference sequence). The V segment lost 8 bases and the J segment 13 bases; nucleotides outside the gene matches: 14. The CDR3 DNA follows: TGTGCCAGCGGAACCGGGACAGGGCCGGATGGACTGTTTTTT. Protein: CASGTGTGPDGLFF.

The chain carries TRBV30 and TRBJ1-5; 9 bases align to TRBD1. CDR3 length equals 14 residues. V shed 2 bases, J shed 7 bases, and the junction held 6 bases outside the gene matches. CDR1 is GTSNPN, CDR2 SVGIG, per germline (reference sequence). The CDR3 spells CAWSRTGEGQPQHF. CDR3 coding DNA: TGTGCCTGGAGTAGGACAGGGGAAGGGCAGCCCCAGCATTTT.

This clone was counted a single time. This chain links TRBV7-9 with TRBJ1-2; the D gene is possibly TRBD1 (5 bases). Germline assignment: CDR1 SEHNR and CDR2 FQNEAQ (reference sequence). The CDR3 totals 14 residues. The V and J ends lost 5 bases and 6 bases respectively, with 16 bases between them. Here the CDR3 reads CASSPPTAGHGYTF. In nucleotides, the CDR3 is TGTGCCAGCAGCCCCCCGACAGCCGGGCATGGCTACACCTTC.

This clone appeared a few times. The chain has TRBV7-9 and TRBJ1-4; D gene ambiguous. This CDR3 contains 14 residues. Per germline, CDR1 SEHNR and CDR2 FQNEAQ (reference sequence). V lost 7 bases to trimming and J lost 6 bases, with 15 bases between them. CDR3 loop: CASTIGRADEKLFF. The CDR3 DNA follows: TGTGCCAGCACCATAGGGAGGGCAGATGAAAAACTGTTTTTT.

This chain uses TRBV25-1 with TRBJ2-7; possible D gene TRBD1, 7 bases. CDR1 is MGHDK and CDR2 is SYGVNS in the germline V gene. The CDR3 length is 13 residues. V was cut by 7 bases and J by 4 bases, with 14 bases left in between. CDR3 DNA sequence: TGTGCCAGCACCCAGGGGGGAAAGTACGAGCAGTACTTC. Protein: CASTQGGKYEQYF.